The 14 T cell receptor beta chains below come from one sample, sequenced in a study of vaccination and CD4 T cells after COVID-19. The assay that was used to sequence DNA from cultured CD4+ T cells was the Oncomine TCR Beta short-read assay. TCRdb processed the PCR reads anew with MiXCR; each CDR3 protein has one entry. Of 9,000 to 13,000 distinct CDR3 sequences listed, 32% are singletons. The antigens of these receptors remain unknown. Treatment in this sample: approximately 11-day PBMC culture with coronavirus spike peptide pools or control peptides (ViraFEST assay). Sequencing was performed on CD4+ T cells from blood, cultured in vitro, taken after SARS-CoV-2 vaccination. These receptors were collected from a human donor who had recovered from COVID-19.

The DNA for the CDR3 is TGTGCCAGCAGCAACACAGTTAACTACGAGCAGTACTTC. This gives the protein CASSNTVNYEQYF. The chain uses TRBV7-9 and TRBJ2-7; D remains unclear. The CDR3 has 13 residues. Germline loops: CDR1 SEHNR, CDR2 FQNEAQ (reference sequence). V was pared by 5 bases and J by 3 bases, with 11 bases between. Complete variable domain (other parts from reference TRBV7-9 and TRBJ2-7): DTGVSQNPRHKITKRGQNVTFRCDPISEHNRLYWYRQTLGQGPEFLTYFQNEAQLEKSRLLSDRFSAERPKGSFSTLEIQRTEQGDSAMYLCASSNTVNYEQYFGPGTRLTVT.

This clonotype was seen a single time. The chain joins TRBV6-1 to TRBJ2-2, with D hard to call. V lost 7 bases to trimming and J lost 1 base, with 19 bases between them. The CDR3 is made up of 17 amino acids. From germline, CDR1 is MNHNS and CDR2 SASEGT. In nucleotides, the CDR3 is TGTGCCAGCATCGACCTTTCCGTGAAGGGGAACACCGGGGAGCTGTTTTTT. This sequence encodes CASIDLSVKGNTGELFF.

This clonotype was recorded a few times. The gene calls are TRBV24-1 and TRBJ1-2; no firm D call. The CDR3 totals 13 residues. Trimming stripped 2 bases from V and 7 bases from J, with 10 bases between. CDR1 KGHDR and CDR2 SFDVKD come from the germline V gene. The CDR3 nucleotides read TGTGCCACCAGTGATTGGAGGTCCGGTGGCTACACCTTC. It is translated as CATSDWRSGGYTF.

The chain joins TRBV28 to TRBJ2-1, with no clear D. The V gene lost 6 bases and the J gene lost 6 bases, with 15 bases spanning the gap. The CDR3 is 14 residues long. Germline CDR1 and CDR2: MDHEN and SYDVKM. The CDR3 loop is CASRRNEPVNEQFF. Written as DNA, the CDR3 is TGTGCCAGCAGGCGTAACGAGCCGGTCAATGAGCAGTTCTTC.

J is TRBJ2-7 and V is TRBV11-2; the D is unclear. Trimming took 1 base from V and 3 from J, leaving 4 bases between them. The germline V gene encodes CDR1 SGHAT and CDR2 FQNNGV. The CDR3 sequence is 12 residues long. The CDR3 bases are TGTGCCAGCAGCTTAGTACTCTACGAGCAGTACTTC. Residues: CASSLVLYEQYF.

The table lists this clonotype with a few counts. The chain combines TRBV28 with TRBJ2-1, with 7 positions matching TRBD2. The J segment lost 4 bases and the V segment lost 5 bases, leaving 8 bases of the junction unmatched. The CDR3 totals 15 residues. In germline, CDR1 is MDHEN, CDR2 SYDVKM. The CDR3 sequence: CASSPLTSLYNEQFF. In nucleotides, the CDR3 is TGTGCCAGCAGTCCATTGACTAGCCTGTACAATGAGCAGTTCTTC.

The chain couples TRBV7-2 to TRBJ2-1; D is ambiguous. V lost 5 bases and J 2 bases, leaving 13 bases between the germline ends. CDR3 length: 15 residues. Germline assignment: CDR1 SGHTA and CDR2 FQGNSA. The CDR3 reads CASSLPYKPYNEQFF. The CDR3 nucleotides are TGTGCCAGCAGCCTTCCCTACAAGCCCTACAATGAGCAGTTCTTC. Full variable domain (remainder filled in from reference TRBV7-2 and TRBJ2-1): GAGVSQSPSNKVTEKGKDVELRCDPISGHTALYWYRQSLGQGLEFLIYFQGNSAPDKSGLPSDRFSAERTGGSVSTLTIQRTQQEDSAVYLCASSLPYKPYNEQFFGPGTRLTVL.

This clonotype is medium-sized. V gene TRBV27 combines with J gene TRBJ1-6, with TRBD1 matching 7 bases. In germline, CDR1 is MNHEY, CDR2 SMNVEV (reference sequence). The V segment lost 6 bases and the J segment 0 bases; nucleotides outside the gene matches: 2. The CDR3 contains 15 residues. CDR3 in amino acids: CASRSGGSYNSPLHF. CDR3 DNA sequence: TGTGCCAGCAGGTCAGGGGGCTCCTATAATTCACCCCTCCACTTT.

V and J are TRBV7-6 and TRBJ2-2; possible D gene TRBD2, 5 bases. The CDR3 consists of 14 residues. Trimming took 7 bases from V and 5 from J, leaving 14 bases between them. CDR1 and CDR2 from the germline V gene are SGHVS and FNYEAQ. In nucleotides, the CDR3 is TGTGCCAGCATGGTGCAACCGGGGACCGGGGAGCTGTTTTTT. This gives the protein CASMVQPGTGELFF.

The chain employs TRBV18 and TRBJ1-2; 8 bases fit TRBD1. Germline V gene lookup returns CDR1 KGHSH and CDR2 LQKENI. Germline trimming cut 0 bases from V and 4 bases from J; bases unmatched to any gene: 13. The CDR3 has 18 residues. The CDR3 sequence: CASSPPVAGGVPPYGYTF. CDR3 coding DNA: TGTGCCAGCTCACCACCGGTGGCAGGGGGCGTCCCGCCCTATGGCTACACCTTC.

This chain uses TRBV27 with TRBJ2-1; D uncertain. This CDR3 has 15 residues. V gave up 5 bases and J gave up 3 bases, with 14 bases separating them. Germline V CDR1 and CDR2: MNHEY, SMNVEV (reference sequence). CDR3 DNA: TGTGCCAGCAGTCGTTCACCCCCGGTCTACAATGAGCAGTTCTTC. This encodes CASSRSPPVYNEQFF.

The table lists this clonotype with a few counts. This chain connects TRBV2 to TRBJ2-5; 15 bases fit TRBD2. Germline V gene sequence: CDR1 SNHLY, CDR2 FYNNEI. V shed 7 bases and J 5 bases; nucleotides not matched to a gene: 11. The CDR3 spans 17 residues. The CDR3 here is CASNTGLAGGIGETQYF. The CDR3 DNA is TGTGCCAGCAATACGGGACTAGCGGGAGGTATCGGGGAGACCCAGTACTTC. Filled out from reference TRBV2 and TRBJ2-5, the complete variable domain reads EPEVTQTPSHQVTQMGQEVILRCVPISNHLYFYWYRQILGQKVEFLVSFYNNEISEKSEIFDDQFSVERPDGSNFTLKIRSTKLEDSAMYFCASNTGLAGGIGETQYFGPGTRLLVL.

This clonotype has just a few counts. The chain links TRBV20-1 to TRBJ2-2; TRBD2 agrees at 15 bases. This CDR3 has 17 amino acids. Germline CDR1 DFQATT, CDR2 SNEGSKA (reference sequence). V trimming: 5 bases; J trimming: 2 bases; junction bases outside the gene matches: 6. The CDR3: CSAPGLAGGPNTGELFF. For the CDR3, the DNA is TGCAGTGCTCCCGGACTAGCGGGAGGGCCAAACACCGGGGAGCTGTTTTTT.

The chain couples TRBV7-2 to TRBJ1-1; D is ambiguous. Trimming stripped 2 bases from V and 4 bases from J, with 5 bases between. Germline lookup yields CDR1 SGHTA and CDR2 FQGNSA. The CDR3 contains 12 residues. CDR3 sequence reads: CASSLLGTEAFF. The DNA of the CDR3 is TGTGCCAGCAGCTTACTTGGCACTGAAGCTTTCTTT.